Shown below are 27 T cell receptor beta chains from a single sample sequenced in a study of spatial heterogeneity in lung cancer. TCRdb ran MiXCR on the 5' RACE reads and lists one entry per CDR3 protein. The sample contains some 12,000 distinct CDR3 sequences, 14% of which appear only once. Time point meaning: sample taken at primary tumor resection. Whole RNA, which was extracted from tumor, nontumor lung tissue or frozen PBMC, was sequenced without any cell sorting. The material was PBMCs, obtained at surgery. These receptors originate from a female donor with early-stage non-small cell lung cancer.

This clonotype was counted many times. V usage is TRBV29-1 and J usage is TRBJ2-7; 8 bases match TRBD2. With 4 bases clipped from V and 5 bases from J, the junction kept 7 bases outside the gene matches. This CDR3 is built from 13 residues. Germline-derived CDR1 and CDR2 are SQVTM and ANQGSEA. CDR3 nucleotides: TGCAGCGTTGCGGGGGGGGTTGTCGACGAGCAGTACTTC. Translating it yields CSVAGGVVDEQYF.

This clonotype is judged medium-sized. V is TRBV7-3 and J is TRBJ2-6; no reliable D call. Trimming shortened V by 5 bases and J by 3 bases, and 11 bases separated the two germline ends. The CDR3 runs 15 residues. Germline CDR1 and CDR2: SGHTA and FQGTGA. CDR3 DNA: TGTGCCAGCAGCCCCAGGTTTGGTGGGGCCAACGTCCTGACTTTC. Amino acids: CASSPRFGGANVLTF.

This clonotype ranks as medium-sized. The rearrangement uses TRBV20-1 and TRBJ2-1; D possibly uses TRBD1 or TRBD2 (5 bases each). V shed 3 bases and J shed 5 bases, with 14 bases lying between them. CDR3 size: 14 residues. Germline CDR1 is DFQATT and CDR2 is SNEGSKA (reference sequence). Here the CDR3 DNA reads TGCAGTGCTAGTCAGAGGGGCCTTCACAATGAGCAGTTCTTC. Its translation is CSASQRGLHNEQFF.

In its sample, this clonotype ranks as medium-sized. The CDR3 reads CASRGTGLTRAFF. In DNA form, the CDR3 reads TGTGCCAGCAGGGGGACAGGGTTGACGCGGGCTTTCTTT. This chain connects TRBV2 to TRBJ1-1; 9 bases are shared with TRBD1. V lost 6 bases, J lost 11 bases, and 10 bases stayed unmatched. The CDR3 has 13 residues. Germline V lookup: CDR1 SNHLY, CDR2 FYNNEI.

This clonotype is medium-sized by share. The V gene is TRBV29-1, the J gene TRBJ2-2; perhaps TRBD2 as D (5 bases). Per germline, CDR1 SQVTM and CDR2 ANQGSEA. The V end was cut by 3 bases, the J end by 0 bases, with 11 bases between. This CDR3 has 15 residues. The CDR3 DNA reads TGCAGCGTTGATCGAGGGATGGCGAACACCGGGGAGCTGTTTTTT. It encodes CSVDRGMANTGELFF.

The table lists this clonotype with many counts. This chain connects TRBV12-3 or TRBV12-4 to TRBJ2-7, with D maybe TRBD2 (6 bases). The CDR3 totals 12 residues. The V and J ends lost 6 bases and 8 bases respectively, with 14 bases between them. CDR3: CASRSPGAKQYF. The DNA for the CDR3 is TGTGCCAGCAGGTCGCCGGGAGCGAAGCAGTACTTC.

This clonotype was picked up many times. The V gene is TRBV28, the J gene TRBJ2-5, with a possible D match to TRBD2 (6 bases). The CDR3 is 15 amino acids. Germline CDR1 MDHEN, CDR2 SYDVKM. V was clipped by 3 bases and J by 2 bases, with 13 bases between them. CDR3 bases: TGTGCCAGCAGTTTTGGGCTAGCGAGGCAAGAGACCCAGTACTTC. This codes for CASSFGLARQETQYF.

In its sample, this clonotype is medium-sized. The J gene is TRBJ2-2, the V gene TRBV29-1; no clear D. Germline CDR1 reads SQVTM; CDR2 reads ANQGSEA. V was clipped by 7 bases and J by 7 bases, with 13 bases between them. The CDR3 is 12 amino acids. The DNA for the CDR3 is TGCAGCGGGGCTCTAGGTTTCGGGGAGCTGTTTTTT. Translating it yields CSGALGFGELFF.

The chain recombines TRBV3-1 with TRBJ2-1; TRBD2 aligns across 7 bases. The CDR3 is made up of 15 amino acids. The germline V gene has CDR1 LGHDT and CDR2 YNNKEL (reference sequence). The V segment lost 2 bases and the J segment 7 bases; nucleotides outside the gene matches: 8. The CDR3, as DNA: TGTGCCAGCAGCCAAATGATAGCGGGTGGTAATGAGCAGTTCTTC. Its protein is CASSQMIAGGNEQFF.

Ten or more counts support this clonotype. The chain combines TRBV29-1 with TRBJ2-2; no clear D. The CDR3 spans 15 residues. The V and J ends lost 3 bases and 5 bases respectively, with 16 bases between them. Per germline, CDR1 SQVTM and CDR2 ANQGSEA. The CDR3 DNA is TGCAGCGTTGAGACTCGAATAGGTAGTACCGGGGAGCTGTTTTTT. This codes for CSVETRIGSTGELFF.

The rearrangement uses TRBV20-1 and TRBJ1-6, with TRBD1 matching 9 bases. The length of the CDR3 is 13 residues. V was clipped by 5 bases and J by 15 bases; unmatched bases: 11. Germline V CDR1 and CDR2: DFQATT, SNEGSKA (reference sequence). This CDR3 is CSASRDREFHLHF. CDR3 DNA: TGCAGTGCTTCTCGGGACAGGGAATTTCACCTCCACTTT.

This clonotype is medium-sized. The chain combines TRBV5-1 with TRBJ2-1; 11 nucleotides line up with TRBD2. CDR1 SGHRS and CDR2 YFSETQ come from the germline V gene. The CDR3 extends over 19 amino acids. V trimming: 4 bases; J trimming: 0 bases; junction bases outside the gene matches: 12. CDR3 DNA sequence: TGCGCCAGCAGCATACCGCTAGCGGGGGGCCATCCCTCCTACAATGAGCAGTTCTTC. As protein: CASSIPLAGGHPSYNEQFF.

This chain uses TRBV6-5 with TRBJ1-2; D might be TRBD1 (5 bases). V dropped 2 bases and J dropped 6 bases, with 16 bases sitting between them. This CDR3 contains 15 residues. CDR1 is MNHEY, CDR2 SVGAGI, per germline. The CDR3 loop reads CASSYHVSGGDGYTF. CDR3 nucleotide sequence: TGTGCCAGCAGTTACCATGTCTCGGGGGGTGATGGCTACACCTTC.

J is TRBJ2-3 and V is TRBV15, with a weak D call TRBD2 (5 bases). Trimming pared 1 base from V and 9 bases from J, leaving 14 bases between. The CDR3 totals 14 residues. CDR1 and CDR2 (germline): LNHNV, YYDKDF (reference sequence). CDR3 coding DNA: TGTGCCACCAGCAGAGTTAGACTAAGGCGGACGCAGTATTTT. It codes for CATSRVRLRRTQYF.

By frequency in the sample, this clonotype is medium-sized. This chain links TRBV12-3 or TRBV12-4 with TRBJ1-4, with 9 bases lining up with TRBD1. The CDR3 runs to 17 residues. V dropped 2 bases and J dropped 4; count of bases not matched to a gene: 8. CDR3 DNA: TGTGCCAGCAGTTTAACACCCCCGGGACAGGGTAATGAAAAACTGTTTTTT. This codes for CASSLTPPGQGNEKLFF.

The CDR3 region has the DNA TGTGCCAGCAGCCAAGTCAGGTACGCTGAGCAGTTCTTC. It codes for CASSQVRYAEQFF. The gene calls are TRBV14 and TRBJ2-1; D is uncertain. CDR1 is SGHDN, CDR2 FVKESK, per germline. V was trimmed by 1 base and J by 9 bases, leaving 10 bases between them. The CDR3 sequence is 13 residues long.

This clonotype is medium-sized by share. CDR3 residues: CSARTSGGETQYF. The DNA of the CDR3 is TGCAGCGCTAGGACTAGCGGGGGGGAGACCCAGTACTTC. The chain employs TRBV29-1 and TRBJ2-5, with 14 bases matching TRBD2. This CDR3 spans 13 amino acids. Germline CDR1 SQVTM, CDR2 ANQGSEA. The J segment lost 5 bases and the V segment lost 7 bases, leaving 3 bases of the junction unmatched.

This clonotype was seen at least ten times. J is TRBJ2-1 and V is TRBV5-1, with D unclear. Germline V gene lookup returns CDR1 SGHRS and CDR2 YFSETQ. The CDR3 is 14 residues long. V gave up 4 bases and J gave up 0 bases, with 8 bases separating them. CDR3 DNA sequence: TGCGCCAGCAGCACCTTTTCCTCCTACAATGAGCAGTTCTTC. Residues: CASSTFSSYNEQFF.

In its sample, this clonotype ranks as medium-sized. This chain links TRBV2 with TRBJ1-5; TRBD1 is a possible D gene (6 bases). Trimming shortened V by 8 bases and J by 0 bases, and 11 bases separated the two germline ends. CDR1 and CDR2 (germline): SNHLY, FYNNEI. The CDR3 is 14 amino acids. The CDR3 loop reads CASSRDNSNQPQHF. The CDR3 DNA reads as TGTGCCAGCTCTCGGGACAATAGCAATCAGCCCCAGCATTTT.

This clonotype was observed many times. The genes are TRBV5-6 and TRBJ2-7; D gene ambiguous. V was clipped by 6 bases and J by 5 bases, with 6 bases between them. In germline, CDR1 is SGHDT, CDR2 YYEEEE. The CDR3 has 10 amino acids. CDR3 bases: TGTGCCAGCATGTGGGACGAGCAGTACTTC. It specifies CASMWDEQYF.

The chain combines TRBV2 with TRBJ1-4, with 8 bases aligning to TRBD1. J lost 7 bases, V lost 1 base, and 11 bases had no gene match. The CDR3 is 17 amino acids. The germline V gene has CDR1 SNHLY and CDR2 FYNNEI. CDR3 amino acids: CASSEEGTGGVGEKLFF. CDR3 nucleotides: TGTGCCAGCAGTGAAGAGGGTACAGGGGGTGTAGGTGAAAAACTGTTTTTT.

This clonotype was counted only a few times. The V and J genes are TRBV7-9 and TRBJ1-5; no clear D. The germline gives CDR1 SEHNR, CDR2 FQNEAQ (reference sequence). The CDR3 is made up of 12 amino acids. Deletions cut 4 bases from V and 9 bases from J, with 10 bases between. This chain's CDR3 is CASSSRLGPQHF. The CDR3 DNA follows: TGTGCCAGCAGCTCTCGACTGGGGCCCCAGCATTTT.

This clonotype is judged medium-sized (0.01 to 0.1%). DNA of the CDR3: TGTGCCAGCACAGACAGGGCCGCTGGGGCCAACGTCCTGACTTTC. Its protein product is CASTDRAAGANVLTF. V usage is TRBV6-1 and J usage is TRBJ2-6; 7 bases map to TRBD1. The length of the CDR3 is 15 residues. Germline CDR1 MNHNS, CDR2 SASEGT. Losses at the gene ends were 7 bases for V and 2 bases for J; bases not matched to a gene: 5.

This clonotype is termed medium-sized. This chain uses TRBV18 with TRBJ2-1, with 8 nucleotides matching TRBD2. CDR3 length: 16 residues. CDR1 and CDR2 from the germline V gene are KGHSH and LQKENI. Trimming cost V 3 bases and J 6 bases; bases outside gene matches: 10. CDR3 nucleotide sequence: TGTGCCAGCTCACCTCTCGGCGGGAGGCCTTCCAATGAGCAGTTCTTC. This encodes CASSPLGGRPSNEQFF.

In its sample, this clonotype ranks as medium-sized. The chain uses TRBV30 and TRBJ2-2; D is possibly TRBD1 or TRBD2 (5 bases each). The germline V gene encodes CDR1 GTSNPN and CDR2 SVGIG (reference sequence). Between the trimmed V and J ends, which lost 2 bases and 6 bases, there was a span of 10 bases. CDR3 length: 13 residues. For the CDR3, the DNA is TGTGCCTGGAGTCCGCAGGGAGCCGGGGAGCTGTTTTTT. Its translation is CAWSPQGAGELFF.

The sample holds a few counts of this clonotype. The chain uses TRBV7-2 and TRBJ2-1; TRBD2 agrees at 9 bases. Per the germline V gene, CDR1 is SGHTA and CDR2 is FQGNSA. V lost 1 base, J lost 3 bases, and 1 base stayed unmatched. This CDR3 has 15 amino acids. The CDR3 protein is CASSLDSGGYNEQFF. The CDR3 DNA is TGTGCCAGCAGCTTAGATAGCGGGGGCTACAATGAGCAGTTCTTC.

The chain has TRBV10-1 and TRBJ1-1, with TRBD1 as a possible D gene (5 bases). The germline V gene has CDR1 WNHNN and CDR2 SYGVQD (reference sequence). This CDR3 is built from 13 residues. The germline V and J ends were trimmed by 3 bases and 7 bases, with 12 bases remaining between them. CDR3 in amino acids: CASSEDSRGEAFF. The CDR3 region has the DNA TGCGCCAGCAGTGAAGACAGTCGGGGTGAAGCTTTCTTT.